This T cell receptor beta chain came from a study of monozygotic twins with inflammatory bowel disease. Broader study findings: Neither one strong signal nor one clonotype associated with IBD was supported. No repertoire similarity difference was seen between concordant and discordant twins; power was possibly limited.

CDR1 is DFQATT and CDR2 is SNEGSKA in the germline V gene (reference sequence). This CDR3 has 14 residues. Regarding this clonotype: As yet, its antigen is unknown.

Two nested PCRs, approximately 16 and 10 cycles, amplified TCRalpha and TCRbeta cDNA. One entry per CDR3 protein, without DNA, is what TCRdb gives after re-calling the 5' RACE reads. Its table lists roughly 200,000 distinct CDR3 sequences. This receptor was identified in a human donor with ulcerative colitis or Crohn's disease, or a healthy co-twin of an affected twin (not recorded which). V is TRBV20-1 and J is TRBJ2-3; TCRdb picks TRBD2, but there is no DNA to check that call. The sequencing input was blood. The CDR3 sequence: CSASGAGGPDTQYF.